A selection of T cell receptor beta chains follows, all from one sample in a study of blood T cell repertoires in COVID-19. Some clones are missing from TCRdb's copy, which holds only in-frame ones; the method was immunoSEQ multiplex PCR. The data show 250,000 to 350,000 clones, with 90% seen just once and approximately 1.5% held by the top ten. Sequenced sample: PBMCs or T cells enriched from blood (not recorded which). The receptors here all came from a young woman with acute COVID-19. The CDR3 runs from the conserved cysteine through the conserved F or W. A D gene is named only where the DNA matches it firmly. Clone size is stated in some rows and not others, as once, few, many or a class when expanded.

. . TRBJ2-6 TRBV27 CASSPRTALYSGTNVLTF TGTGCCAGCAGTCCGAGGACAGCACTCTACTCTGGGACCAACGTCCTGACTTTC
. TRBD2 TRBJ2-7 TRBV6-5 CASTRREGHWEQYF TGTGCCAGCACCCGGCGGGAGGGCCACTGGGAGCAGTACTTC
. . TRBJ2-7 TRBV11-3 CASSQSRGYEQYF TGTGCCAGCAGCCAGAGCCGGGGGTACGAGCAGTACTTC
. . TRBJ2-5 TRBV12-5 CASGLGTNRYQETQYF TGTGCTAGTGGTTTGGGTACTAATCGATACCAAGAGACCCAGTACTTC
. TRBD1 TRBJ1-6 TRBV6-1 CASSAGTGATDNSPLHF TGTGCCAGCAGTGCCGGGACAGGGGCGACCGACAATTCACCCCTCCACTTT
. . TRBJ2-2 TRBV27 CASSTHLEATGELFF TGTGCCAGCAGTACACACCTAGAGGCCACCGGGGAGCTGTTTTTT
. TRBD1 TRBJ2-3 TRBV30 CAWSTGERHTDTQYF TGTGCCTGGAGTACAGGGGAGCGACACACAGATACGCAGTATTTT
. TRBD2 TRBJ2-1 TRBV6-5 CASSLTSGRGEQFF TGTGCCAGCAGTTTGACTAGCGGGAGAGGTGAGCAGTTCTTC
once TRBD1 TRBJ2-1 TRBV19 CASSRDRVSNEQFF TGTGCCAGTAGTAGAGACAGGGTTAGCAATGAGCAGTTCTTC
. TRBD2 TRBJ2-7 TRBV5-6 CASSPLTSGSRHEQYF TGTGCCAGCAGCCCATTGACTAGCGGGAGCCGCCACGAGCAGTACTTC
. . TRBJ2-1 TRBV6-5 CASCAGGDSYNEQFF TGTGCCAGCTGCGCTGGGGGCGACTCCTACAATGAGCAGTTCTTC
. . TRBJ1-1 TRBV12-3/TRBV12-4 CASRNQMGAAFF TGTGCCAGCAGGAACCAAATGGGGGCAGCTTTCTTT
. . TRBJ1-1 TRBV6-5 CASGGGNTEAFF TGTGCCAGCGGGGGAGGGAACACTGAAGCTTTCTTT
. TRBD1 TRBJ2-1 TRBV4-1 CASSQVGTVFDEQFF TGCGCCAGCAGCCAAGTCGGGACAGTCTTCGATGAGCAGTTCTTC